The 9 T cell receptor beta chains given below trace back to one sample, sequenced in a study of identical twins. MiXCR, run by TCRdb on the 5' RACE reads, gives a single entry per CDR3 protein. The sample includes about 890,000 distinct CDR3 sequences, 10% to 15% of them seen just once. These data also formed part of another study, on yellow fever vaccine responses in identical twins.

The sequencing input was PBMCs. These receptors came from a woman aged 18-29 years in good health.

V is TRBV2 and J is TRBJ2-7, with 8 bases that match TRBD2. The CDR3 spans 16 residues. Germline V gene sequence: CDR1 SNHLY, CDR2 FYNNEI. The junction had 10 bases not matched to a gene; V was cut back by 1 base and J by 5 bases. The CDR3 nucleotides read TGTGCCAGCAGTGAAGGGCCCAGCGGGAGTGTCGACGAGCAGTACTTC. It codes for CASSEGPSGSVDEQYF.

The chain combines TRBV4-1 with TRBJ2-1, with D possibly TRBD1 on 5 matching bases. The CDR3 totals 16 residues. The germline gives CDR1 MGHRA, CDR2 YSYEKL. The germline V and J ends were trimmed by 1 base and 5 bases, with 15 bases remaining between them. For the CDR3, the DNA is TGCGCCAGCAGCCAAGTGGGGCTAGTTGGTAACAATGAGCAGTTCTTC. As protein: CASSQVGLVGNNEQFF.

The CDR3 DNA reads as TGCGCCAGCAGCCAACCGCCGGGGGGCTCTGGGGCCAACGTCCTGACTTTC. Its translation: CASSQPPGGSGANVLTF. This sequence joins TRBV4-1 and TRBJ2-6, with 7 positions matching TRBD2. V gave up 2 bases and J gave up 0 bases; unmatched junction bases: 4. CDR3 length equals 17 residues. In germline, CDR1 is MGHRA, CDR2 YSYEKL.

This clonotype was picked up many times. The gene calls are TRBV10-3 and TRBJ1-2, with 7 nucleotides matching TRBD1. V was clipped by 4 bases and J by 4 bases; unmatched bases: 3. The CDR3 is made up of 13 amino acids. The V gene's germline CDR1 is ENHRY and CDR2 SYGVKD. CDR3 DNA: TGTGCCATCAGTGGTGACAGGGTCTATGGCTACACCTTC. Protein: CAISGDRVYGYTF.

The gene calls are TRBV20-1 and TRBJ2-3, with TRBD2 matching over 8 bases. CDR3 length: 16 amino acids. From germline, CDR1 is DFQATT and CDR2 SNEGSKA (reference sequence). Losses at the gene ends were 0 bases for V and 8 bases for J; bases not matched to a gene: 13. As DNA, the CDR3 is TGCAGTGCTAGAGAAGCGGCTAGCGGGCTCCTCCCTACGCAGTATTTT. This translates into CSAREAASGLLPTQYF.

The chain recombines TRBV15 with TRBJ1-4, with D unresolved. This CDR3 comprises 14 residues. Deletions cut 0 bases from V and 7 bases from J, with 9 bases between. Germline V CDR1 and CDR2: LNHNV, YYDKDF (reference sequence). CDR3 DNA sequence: TGTGCCACCAGCAGAGATGGTTCACCTGAAAAACTGTTTTTT. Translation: CATSRDGSPEKLFF.

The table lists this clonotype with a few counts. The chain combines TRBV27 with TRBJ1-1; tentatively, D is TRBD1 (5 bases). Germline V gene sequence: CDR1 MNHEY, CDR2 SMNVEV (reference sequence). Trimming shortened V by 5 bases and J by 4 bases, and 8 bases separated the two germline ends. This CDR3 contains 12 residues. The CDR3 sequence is CASSAGGTEAFF. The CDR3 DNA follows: TGTGCCAGCAGTGCGGGGGGCACTGAAGCTTTCTTT.

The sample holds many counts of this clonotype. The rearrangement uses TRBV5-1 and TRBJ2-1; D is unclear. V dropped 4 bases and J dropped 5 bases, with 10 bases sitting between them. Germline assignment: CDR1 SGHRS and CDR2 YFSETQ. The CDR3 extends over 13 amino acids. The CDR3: CASSPPSHNEQFF. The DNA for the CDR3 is TGCGCCAGCAGCCCGCCGTCGCACAATGAGCAGTTCTTC.

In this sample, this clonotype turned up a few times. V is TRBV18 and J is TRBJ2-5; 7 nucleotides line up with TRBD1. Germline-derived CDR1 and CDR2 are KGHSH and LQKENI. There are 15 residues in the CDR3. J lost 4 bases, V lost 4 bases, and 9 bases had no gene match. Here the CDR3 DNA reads TGTGCCAGCTCACTCCTGACAGGGACGGGAGAGACCCAGTACTTC. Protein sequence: CASSLLTGTGETQYF.